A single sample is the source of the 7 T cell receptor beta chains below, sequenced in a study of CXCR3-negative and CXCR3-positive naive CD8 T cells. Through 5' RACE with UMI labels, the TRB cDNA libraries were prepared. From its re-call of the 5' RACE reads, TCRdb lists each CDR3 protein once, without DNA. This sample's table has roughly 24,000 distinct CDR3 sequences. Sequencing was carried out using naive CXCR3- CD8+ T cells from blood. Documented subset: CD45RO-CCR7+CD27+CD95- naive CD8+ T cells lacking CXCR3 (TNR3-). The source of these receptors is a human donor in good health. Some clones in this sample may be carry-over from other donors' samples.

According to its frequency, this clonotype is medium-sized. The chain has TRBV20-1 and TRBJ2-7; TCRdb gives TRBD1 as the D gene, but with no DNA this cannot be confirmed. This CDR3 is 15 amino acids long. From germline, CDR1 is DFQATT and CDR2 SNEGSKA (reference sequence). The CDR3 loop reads CSASAGDRGLGEQYF.

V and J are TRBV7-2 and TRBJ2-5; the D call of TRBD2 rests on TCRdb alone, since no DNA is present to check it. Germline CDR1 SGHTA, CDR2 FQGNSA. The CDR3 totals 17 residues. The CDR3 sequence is CASSSHLASGYQETQYF.

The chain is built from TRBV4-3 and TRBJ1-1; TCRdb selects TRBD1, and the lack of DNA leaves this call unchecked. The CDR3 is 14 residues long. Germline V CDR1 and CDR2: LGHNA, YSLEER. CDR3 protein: CASSQRRVNTEALF.

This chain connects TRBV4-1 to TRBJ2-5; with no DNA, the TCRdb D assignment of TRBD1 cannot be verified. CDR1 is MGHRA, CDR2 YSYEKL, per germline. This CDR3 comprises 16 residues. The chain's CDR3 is CASSQRTRQLQETQYF.

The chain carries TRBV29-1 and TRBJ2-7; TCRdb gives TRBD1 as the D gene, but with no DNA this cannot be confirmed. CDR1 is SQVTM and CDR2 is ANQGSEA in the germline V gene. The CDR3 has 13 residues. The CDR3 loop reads CSVDPARPYEQYF.

Here the CDR3 reads CAISDEWAARLYEQYF. The chain carries TRBV10-3 and TRBJ2-7. In germline, CDR1 is ENHRY, CDR2 SYGVKD. This CDR3 spans 16 amino acids.

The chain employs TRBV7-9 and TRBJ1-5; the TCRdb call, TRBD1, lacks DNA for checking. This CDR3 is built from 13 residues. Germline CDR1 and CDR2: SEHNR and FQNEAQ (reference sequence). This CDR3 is CASSWGVGQPQHF.